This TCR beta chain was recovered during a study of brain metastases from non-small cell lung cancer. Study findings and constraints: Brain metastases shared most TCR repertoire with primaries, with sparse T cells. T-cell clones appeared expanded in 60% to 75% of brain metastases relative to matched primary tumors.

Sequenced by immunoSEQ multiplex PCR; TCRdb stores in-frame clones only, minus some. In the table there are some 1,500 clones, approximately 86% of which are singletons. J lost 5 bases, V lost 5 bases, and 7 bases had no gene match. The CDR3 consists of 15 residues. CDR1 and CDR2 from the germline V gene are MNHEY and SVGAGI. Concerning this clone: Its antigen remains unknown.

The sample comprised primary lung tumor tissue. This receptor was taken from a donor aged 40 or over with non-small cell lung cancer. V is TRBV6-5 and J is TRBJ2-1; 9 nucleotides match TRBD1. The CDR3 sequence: CASSRTGGSDNEQFF. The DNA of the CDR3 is TGTGCCAGCAGTCGCACAGGGGGCAGCGACAATGAGCAGTTCTTC.